These 31 T cell receptor beta chains share one sample of origin, sequenced in a study of CD8 T cells in Susac syndrome. Reverse transcription of 0.5 to 1 ug RNA was carried out with random hexamers. MiXCR was run by TCRdb on the immunoSEQ multiplex PCR reads, yielding one entry per CDR3 protein. The sample lists about 160,000 distinct CDR3 sequences, 94% occurring once. The source material was CD4+ T cells from PBMCs. The origin of the receptors is a human donor with multiple sclerosis.

This sequence joins TRBV10-3 and TRBJ1-1, with D tentatively TRBD1 (6 bases). The CDR3 is made up of 13 amino acids. V lost 6 bases, J lost 10 bases, and 18 bases lay in between. Germline assignment: CDR1 ENHRY and CDR2 SYGVKD. CDR3 protein: CAIRTPTGGRAFF. CDR3 bases: TGTGCCATCAGGACACCTACGGGGGGCAGAGCTTTCTTT.

The rearrangement uses TRBV20-1 and TRBJ2-1, with D hard to call. Per germline, CDR1 DFQATT and CDR2 SNEGSKA (reference sequence). V was pared by 2 bases and J by 0 bases, with 14 bases between. This CDR3 region has 16 residues. CDR3 amino acids: CSARPDTPHSYNEQFF. The CDR3 region has the DNA TGCAGTGCTAGACCCGATACTCCCCACTCCTACAATGAGCAGTTCTTC.

The chain employs TRBV12-3 or TRBV12-4 and TRBJ2-1; 11 bases match TRBD2. J gave up 8 bases and V 7 bases, and 13 bases lay outside the gene matches. The CDR3 has 16 amino acids. The CDR3 reads CASKDSGRAMLDEQFF. The CDR3 DNA sequence: TGTGCCAGCAAAGATAGCGGGAGGGCCATGTTAGATGAGCAGTTCTTC.

The gene calls are TRBV30 and TRBJ2-1, with TRBD2 as a possible D gene (7 bases). CDR1 GTSNPN and CDR2 SVGIG come from the germline V gene (reference sequence). Between the trimmed V and J ends, which lost 4 bases and 9 bases, there was a span of 22 bases. The CDR3 extends over 15 amino acids. The CDR3 DNA is TGTGCCTGGACCGTCGGGGGGCGGGAGTCTCTTGAGCAGTTCTTC. As protein: CAWTVGGRESLEQFF.

V and J are TRBV6-2 or TRBV6-3 and TRBJ2-1; D tentatively fits TRBD1 or TRBD2 (5 bases each). CDR3 size: 13 residues. The V gene lost 7 bases and the J gene lost 4 bases, with 11 bases spanning the gap. From germline, CDR1 is MNHEY and CDR2 SVGEGT. CDR3 sequence: CASTRDRYNEQFF. Written as DNA, the CDR3 is TGTGCCAGCACCCGGGACCGATACAATGAGCAGTTCTTC.

The CDR3, as DNA: TGTGCCACCAGCAGAGATGTGGACAGAGTGAGGTACTTC. It specifies CATSRDVDRVRYF. V usage is TRBV15 and J usage is TRBJ2-4; weak D call: TRBD1 (6 bases). CDR1 is LNHNV, CDR2 YYDKDF, per germline (reference sequence). V lost 0 bases, J lost 15 bases, and 15 bases lay in between. CDR3 length equals 13 residues. The full variable domain, completed using reference TRBV15 and TRBJ2-4, is DAMVIQNPRYQVTQFGKPVTLSCSQTLNHNVMYWYQQKSSQAPKLLFHYYDKDFNNEADTPDNFQSRRPNTSFCFLDIRSPGLGDTAMYLCATSRDVDRVRYFGAGTRLSVL.

The chain combines TRBV28 with TRBJ2-7; the D is unclear. Germline CDR1 reads MDHEN; CDR2 reads SYDVKM. The CDR3 covers 12 residues. With 6 bases removed from V and 0 bases from J, the gap between germline ends came to 6 bases. CDR3 loop: CASRPGSYEQYF. The CDR3 DNA follows: TGTGCCAGCAGACCGGGCTCCTACGAGCAGTACTTC.

The gene calls are TRBV20-1 and TRBJ1-3, with D hard to call. The CDR3 totals 14 residues. Deletions cut 4 bases from V and 0 bases from J, with 10 bases between. The V gene's germline CDR1 is DFQATT and CDR2 SNEGSKA (reference sequence). CDR3 sequence: CSAIRAISGNTIYF. CDR3 bases: TGCAGTGCTATAAGGGCTATCTCTGGAAACACCATATATTTT.

The J gene is TRBJ1-1, the V gene TRBV24-1; possible D gene TRBD1, 5 bases. CDR3 length: 12 amino acids. Per the germline V gene, CDR1 is KGHDR and CDR2 is SFDVKD. The V end was cut by 3 bases, the J end by 5 bases, with 6 bases between. The CDR3 region has the DNA TGTGCCACCAGTGATACAGGAACTGAAGCTTTCTTT. Translating gives CATSDTGTEAFF.

V usage is TRBV6-5 and J usage is TRBJ2-4; possible D gene TRBD2, 5 bases. V gave up 6 bases and J gave up 7 bases, with 10 bases separating them. The CDR3 runs 12 residues. From germline, CDR1 is MNHEY and CDR2 SVGAGI. The CDR3 here is CASSATRNIQYF. DNA of the CDR3: TGTGCCAGCAGCGCTACTAGGAACATTCAGTACTTC.

This clonotype was found once. The chain combines TRBV4-1 with TRBJ2-3; TRBD2 aligns across 7 bases. This CDR3 contains 17 residues. Looked up from germline, CDR1 is MGHRA and CDR2 is YSYEKL. V lost 4 bases to trimming and J lost 4 bases; unmatched junction nucleotides: 14. The CDR3 nucleotides read TGCGCCAGCAGCCCTTTGACTAGCTTCGACCCTGCAGATACGCAGTATTTT. Protein product: CASSPLTSFDPADTQYF.

V usage is TRBV5-1 and J usage is TRBJ1-2; no clear D gene. The V end was cut by 0 bases, the J end by 7 bases, with 7 bases between. This CDR3 contains 12 residues. The germline CDR1 and CDR2 sequences are SGHRS and YFSETQ. CDR3 coding DNA: TGCGCCAGCAGCTTGGCGATGGGTGGCTACACCTTC. It codes for CASSLAMGGYTF.

This clonotype was seen a few times. V gene TRBV19 combines with J gene TRBJ1-5, with 12 bases that match TRBD1. The V segment lost 5 bases and the J segment 7 bases; nucleotides outside the gene matches: 3. This CDR3 region has 14 residues. Germline assignment: CDR1 LNHDA and CDR2 SQIVND (reference sequence). The CDR3 loop is CASSGTGGGQPQHF. The CDR3 coding sequence is TGTGCCAGTAGTGGGACAGGGGGCGGACAGCCCCAGCATTTT.

The V gene is TRBV27, the J gene TRBJ1-1, with D tentatively TRBD1 (6 bases). Per germline, CDR1 MNHEY and CDR2 SMNVEV (reference sequence). V lost 3 bases to trimming and J lost 1 base, with 9 bases between them. This CDR3 has 14 amino acids. The CDR3 reads CASSFDRTNTEAFF. In DNA form, the CDR3 reads TGTGCCAGCAGTTTCGACAGGACGAACACTGAAGCTTTCTTT.

This chain joins TRBV5-6 and TRBJ1-5; D is unclear. CDR3 length: 14 residues. CDR1 and CDR2 (germline): SGHDT, YYEEEE. V lost 1 base to trimming and J lost 7 bases, with 12 bases between them. CDR3 nucleotides: TGTGCCAGCAGCTTGTGGCAGGTCCGGCAGCCCCAGCATTTT. Its translation: CASSLWQVRQPQHF.

The chain uses TRBV5-5 and TRBJ1-4, with 8 bases matching TRBD1. Germline CDR1 and CDR2: SGHKS and YYEKEE (reference sequence). The V and J ends lost 4 bases and 7 bases, in that order; junction bases with no gene match: 3. This CDR3 contains 13 residues. The CDR3 coding sequence is TGTGCCAGCAGCCGGGGACAGGCTGAAAAACTGTTTTTT. It yields the protein CASSRGQAEKLFF.

The chain employs TRBV5-1 and TRBJ2-5; D tentatively fits TRBD1 or TRBD2 (6 bases each). The CDR3 is 14 residues long. Trimming removed 0 bases at V and 4 bases at J, with 10 bases between. Germline loops: CDR1 SGHRS, CDR2 YFSETQ. The CDR3 DNA sequence: TGCGCCAGCAGCTTGGAAGAGGGGGGAGAGACCCAGTACTTC. It translates to CASSLEEGGETQYF.

V is TRBV3-1 and J is TRBJ2-7, with D perhaps TRBD2 (6 bases). This CDR3 spans 17 amino acids. The germline V gene encodes CDR1 LGHDT and CDR2 YNNKEL (reference sequence). The V end lost 1 base, the J end lost 0 bases, and 16 bases lay between the germline ends. CDR3 loop: CASSQASGTQSSYEQYF. CDR3 bases: TGTGCCAGCAGCCAAGCTTCCGGGACTCAGAGCTCCTACGAGCAGTACTTC.

The chain carries TRBV7-2 and TRBJ2-5; 8 positions match TRBD1. With V trimmed by 3 bases and J by 5 bases, 5 bases remained unmatched. The CDR3 is 14 amino acids. Germline-derived CDR1 and CDR2 are SGHTA and FQGNSA. The CDR3 DNA is TGTGCCAGCAGCTTTCAGGGGGCGGGTGAGACCCAGTACTTC. Its protein is CASSFQGAGETQYF.

V is TRBV5-1 and J is TRBJ2-7; TRBD1 matches at 7 bases. This CDR3 spans 12 amino acids. Germline V CDR1 and CDR2: SGHRS, YFSETQ. The V segment lost 4 bases and the J segment 6 bases; nucleotides outside the gene matches: 4. CDR3 residues: CASSTAGGEQYF. DNA for the CDR3: TGCGCCAGCAGCACCGCAGGGGGCGAGCAGTACTTC.

The genes are TRBV20-1 and TRBJ2-1; 9 nucleotides line up with TRBD2. J lost 1 base, V lost 6 bases, and 4 bases had no gene match. The CDR3 is 14 amino acids. The germline V gene encodes CDR1 DFQATT and CDR2 SNEGSKA (reference sequence). The chain's CDR3 is CSALTSGSYNEQFF. The DNA of the CDR3 is TGCAGTGCCTTAACTAGCGGGTCCTACAATGAGCAGTTCTTC.

The chain has TRBV7-8 and TRBJ1-3; weak D call: TRBD1 (5 bases). The germline V gene encodes CDR1 SGHVS and CDR2 FQNEAQ. The CDR3 extends over 14 amino acids. The V gene lost 6 bases and the J gene lost 4 bases, with 13 bases spanning the gap. The CDR3 DNA sequence: TGTGCCAGCAGTTCGACAGACGAGGGAAACACCATATATTTT. Translated: CASSSTDEGNTIYF. The complete variable domain, with remaining parts taken from reference TRBV7-8 and TRBJ1-3, reads GAGVSQSPRYKVAKRGQDVALRCDPISGHVSLFWYQQALGQGPEFLTYFQNEAQLDKSGLPSDRFFAERPEGSVSTLKIQRTQQEDSAVYLCASSSTDEGNTIYFGEGSWLTVV.

This rearrangement joins TRBV13 to TRBJ2-1; 9 positions agree with TRBD2. Germline V CDR1 and CDR2: PRHDT, FYEKMQ (reference sequence). CDR3 length equals 17 residues. V gave up 6 bases and J gave up 4 bases; unmatched junction bases: 13. CDR3 region: CASRPLPTSGTYNEQFF. For the CDR3, the DNA is TGTGCCAGCAGGCCCCTCCCGACTAGCGGCACTTACAATGAGCAGTTCTTC.

The chain joins TRBV3-1 to TRBJ1-4; D call uncertain. Germline CDR1 is LGHDT and CDR2 is YNNKEL (reference sequence). Trimming removed 1 base at V and 8 bases at J, with 8 bases between. The CDR3 is 13 residues long. The CDR3 spells CASSQGGVEKLFF. The CDR3 DNA follows: TGTGCCAGCAGCCAAGGAGGCGTCGAAAAACTGTTTTTT.

The chain recombines TRBV30 with TRBJ2-1; weak D call: TRBD2 (5 bases). Between the trimmed V and J ends, which lost 4 bases and 4 bases, there was a span of 17 bases. Germline loops: CDR1 GTSNPN, CDR2 SVGIG (reference sequence). The CDR3 covers 15 residues. The CDR3 loop reads CAWNFGVLRYNEQFF. The CDR3, as DNA: TGTGCCTGGAACTTCGGGGTTCTCCGTTACAATGAGCAGTTCTTC. Together with reference TRBV30 and TRBJ2-1, the CDR3 gives the full variable domain: SQTIHQWPATLVQPVGSPLSLECTVEGTSNPNLYWYRQAAGRGLQLLFYSVGIGQISSEVPQNLSASRPQDRQFILSSKKLLLSDSGFYLCAWNFGVLRYNEQFFGPGTRLTVL.

The CDR3 is CSARDYRDCDTQYF. The CDR3 nucleotides are TGCAGTGCTAGGGACTACCGAGATTGTGATACGCAGTATTTT. The gene calls are TRBV20-1 and TRBJ2-3; a possible D gene is TRBD2 (6 bases). The CDR3 has 14 amino acids. Looked up from germline, CDR1 is DFQATT and CDR2 is SNEGSKA (reference sequence). The germline V and J ends were trimmed by 3 bases and 6 bases, with 16 bases remaining between them.

This clonotype was seen just once. V usage is TRBV9 and J usage is TRBJ1-1, with TRBD1 as a possible D gene (6 bases). V gave up 4 bases and J gave up 0 bases, with 13 bases separating them. Germline lookup yields CDR1 SGDLS and CDR2 YYNGEE. The CDR3 runs 15 residues. The CDR3, as DNA: TGTGCCAGCAGCCTCCGAGGGACAATGAACACTGAAGCTTTCTTT. Its translation is CASSLRGTMNTEAFF.

The chain carries TRBV7-9 and TRBJ2-3, with TRBD2 as a possible D gene (6 bases). Germline loops: CDR1 SEHNR, CDR2 FQNEAQ (reference sequence). V shed 3 bases and J shed 4 bases, with 11 bases lying between them. The CDR3 is 14 amino acids. This chain's CDR3 is CASSLGREADTQYF. The CDR3 nucleotides are TGTGCCAGCAGCTTGGGCAGGGAGGCAGATACGCAGTATTTT.

This chain links TRBV7-7 with TRBJ2-2; perhaps TRBD2 as D (6 bases). The ends were cut back, 3 bases at V and 6 bases at J, with 14 bases in the middle. CDR3 length: 15 amino acids. Germline V lookup: CDR1 SSHAT, CDR2 FNYEAQ (reference sequence). The CDR3 DNA reads TGTGCCAGCAGCTTCGGGAGTTTATTAGCCGGGGAGCTGTTTTTT. This sequence encodes CASSFGSLLAGELFF. Using reference TRBV7-7 and TRBJ2-2 for the parts outside the CDR3, the full variable domain is GAGVSQSPRYKVTKRGQDVTLRCDPISSHATLYWYQQALGQGPEFLTYFNYEAQPDKSGLPSDRFSAERPEGSISTLTIQRTEQRDSAMYRCASSFGSLLAGELFFGEGSRLTVL.

The V call is TRBV20-1, the J call TRBJ1-1, with 8 bases matching TRBD1. This CDR3 contains 16 residues. Trimming took 0 bases from V and 5 from J; bases not matched to a gene: 11. Germline CDR1 reads DFQATT; CDR2 reads SNEGSKA (reference sequence). In nucleotides, the CDR3 is TGCAGTGCTAGAGAACCTCTGTCAGGGGGCGGAACTGAAGCTTTCTTT. Translated: CSAREPLSGGGTEAFF.

This clonotype was seen a few times. The chain uses TRBV6-2 or TRBV6-3 and TRBJ2-1; D is uncertain. This CDR3 contains 17 residues. Germline CDR1 is MNHEY and CDR2 is SVGEGT. With 0 bases removed from V and 3 bases from J, the gap between germline ends came to 15 bases. CDR3 nucleotide sequence: TGTGCCAGCAGTTACTCGATACTGGGAAGTGACTACAATGAGCAGTTCTTC. Amino acid sequence: CASSYSILGSDYNEQFF.